Listed below are T cell receptor beta chains from one sample, sequenced in a study of blood T cell repertoires in COVID-19. The protocol was immunoSEQ multiplex PCR, while the TCRdb copy is restricted to in-frame clones and leaves out a portion. The top ten clones hold 6.3% of a sample with 20,000 to 25,000 clones, 80% to 90% of them seen once. The material sequenced was peripheral blood. These receptors were obtained from an elderly woman with active COVID-19. Each CDR3 is given with its conserved first and last residue. A D gene is named only where the DNA matches it firmly. The listing skips clone size in some rows; elsewhere it reads once, few, many or a size class.

d_gene	v_gene	j_gene	abundance	CDR3nt	CDR3aa
TRBD1	TRBV5-1	TRBJ2-2	NA	TGCGCCAGCAGCCCTAGACAGGGTACCGGGGAGCTGTTTTTT	CASSPRQGTGELFF
NA	TRBV6-1	TRBJ2-7	few	TGTGCCAGCAGTGATGGGGACTCCTACTCCTACGAGCAGTACTTC	CASSDGDSYSYEQYF
NA	TRBV7-8	TRBJ1-1	NA	TGTGCCAGCAGCGCAGGGGAAATAACTGAAGCTTTCTTT	CASSAGEITEAFF
TRBD1	TRBV6-2/TRBV6-3	TRBJ1-2	NA	TGTGCCAGCAGTTACTCCTCCGGGACAGGGTGCACCTTC	CASSYSSGTGCTF
NA	TRBV9	TRBJ2-5	NA	TGTGCCAGCAGCGGCCCCGGCGGGTTCATGAGCCAGTACTTC	CASSGPGGFMSQYF
NA	TRBV6-2/TRBV6-3	TRBJ1-6	NA	TGTGCCAGCAGTTACGGGCAGGGGCCATATTCACCCCTCCACTTT	CASSYGQGPYSPLHF
TRBD2	TRBV7-2	TRBJ2-5	NA	TGTGCCAGCAGCTTAGCGACGACTAGCGGTCAAGAGACCCAGTACTTC	CASSLATTSGQETQYF
NA	TRBV12-3/TRBV12-4	TRBJ1-4	NA	TGTGCCAGCAGTTTGAATGCGGCTGAAAAACTGTTTTTT	CASSLNAAEKLFF
TRBD1	TRBV3-1/TRBV3-2	TRBJ1-1	NA	TGTGCCAGCAGCCAACCCGGGACAGGGGGCGTGAACACTGAAGCTTTCTTT	CASSQPGTGGVNTEAFF
TRBD2	TRBV19	TRBJ2-7	once	TGTGCCAGTAGTGTCGTACACGGGGGGGACGAGCAGTACTTC	CASSVVHGGDEQYF
NA	TRBV5-4	TRBJ1-1	NA	TGTGCCAGCACTTTCCAGGGCCCAAACACTGAAGCTTTCTTT	CASTFQGPNTEAFF
TRBD1	TRBV18	TRBJ1-5	NA	TGTGCCAGCTCAACCGGACAGGGGGCAGATCAGCCCCAGCATTTT	CASSTGQGADQPQHF
NA	TRBV2	TRBJ2-2	once	TGTGCCAGCAAGGGGACACAGAACACCGGGGAGCTGTTTTTT	CASKGTQNTGELFF
NA	TRBV18	TRBJ1-2	NA	TGTGCCAGCTCGCCAGACCGGGACTATGGCTACACCTTC	CASSPDRDYGYTF
NA	TRBV7-9	TRBJ2-3	NA	TGTGCCAGCAGGCCCCGGGACAAACATAGCACAGATACGCAGTATTTT	CASRPRDKHSTDTQYF
TRBD1	TRBV9	TRBJ1-2	NA	TGTGCCAGCAGCCAAGGACAGGGGGATGGCTACACCTTC	CASSQGQGDGYTF
TRBD1	TRBV6-5	TRBJ2-3	NA	TGTGCCAGCAGTTACTCGAAGACAGGGCCCGATACGCAGTATTTT	CASSYSKTGPDTQYF
NA	TRBV19	TRBJ1-3	NA	TGTGCCAGTAGTATGGGACTTGGAAACACCATATATTTT	CASSMGLGNTIYF
TRBD2	TRBV6-6	TRBJ2-7	NA	TGTGCCAGCAGTGCCGGGACTATCAACTACGAGCAGTACTTC	CASSAGTINYEQYF
NA	TRBV5-1	TRBJ2-7	NA	TGCGCCAGCAGCTTGGTTGCAGGGCCCTACGAGCAGTACTTC	CASSLVAGPYEQYF
TRBD1	TRBV7-9	TRBJ2-1	NA	TGTGCCAGCAGCTTAGGGTCGGGACAGCACTACAATGAGCAGTTCTTC	CASSLGSGQHYNEQFF
NA	TRBV4-1	TRBJ2-2	NA	TGCGCCAGCAGCCAAGAGGCTCGCGGGGAGCTGTTTTTT	CASSQEARGELFF
TRBD2	TRBV7-2	TRBJ2-1	NA	TGTGCCAGCAGCTTAAAGGCGGGACTAGCGGGGAATGTTCCCAATGAGCAGTTCTTC	CASSLKAGLAGNVPNEQFF
TRBD1	TRBV28	TRBJ1-1	NA	TGTGCCAGCAGTTCCCTGAGACAGGGTAAGGGGGGAACTGAAGCTTTCTTT	CASSSLRQGKGGTEAFF
TRBD2	TRBV11-2	TRBJ2-3	once	TGTGCCAGCAGCTCCCCCCTGCGGGGGGACCTACATACGCAGTATTTT	CASSSPLRGDLHTQYF
NA	TRBV6-4	TRBJ1-5	NA	TGTGCCAGCACTAAGTCCGGGGGCAATCAGCCCCAGCATTTT	CASTKSGGNQPQHF
NA	TRBV18	TRBJ2-2	NA	TGTGCCAGCTCACCACCTGGGCGCGGGGAGCTGTTTTTT	CASSPPGRGELFF
TRBD1	TRBV27	TRBJ2-5	once	TGTGCCAGCAGTTTATCCGGGACAGGGGGCGGGAAGGTTAAGGAGACCCAGTACTTC	CASSLSGTGGGKVKETQYF
TRBD2	TRBV4-1	TRBJ2-3	NA	TGCGCCAGCAGCCAAGCGGGAAGCGGGGGGGCGAGGTCAGATACGCAGTATTTT	CASSQAGSGGARSDTQYF
NA	TRBV29-1	TRBJ1-1	NA	TGCAGCGTCCGGGGGGGCGCTTACACTGAAGCTTTCTTT	CSVRGGAYTEAFF